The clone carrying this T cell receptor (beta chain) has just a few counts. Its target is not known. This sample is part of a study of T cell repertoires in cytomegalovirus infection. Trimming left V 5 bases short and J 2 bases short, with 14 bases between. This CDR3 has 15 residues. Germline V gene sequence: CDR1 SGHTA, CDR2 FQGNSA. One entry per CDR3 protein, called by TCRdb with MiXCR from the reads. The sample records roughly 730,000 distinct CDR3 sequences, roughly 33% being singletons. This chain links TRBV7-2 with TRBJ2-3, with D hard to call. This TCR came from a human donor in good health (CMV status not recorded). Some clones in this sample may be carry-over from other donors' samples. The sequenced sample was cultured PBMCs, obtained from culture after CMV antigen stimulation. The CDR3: CASSAYKSSTDTQYF. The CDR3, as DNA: TGTGCCAGCAGCGCGTACAAGTCTTCCACAGATACGCAGTATTTT.